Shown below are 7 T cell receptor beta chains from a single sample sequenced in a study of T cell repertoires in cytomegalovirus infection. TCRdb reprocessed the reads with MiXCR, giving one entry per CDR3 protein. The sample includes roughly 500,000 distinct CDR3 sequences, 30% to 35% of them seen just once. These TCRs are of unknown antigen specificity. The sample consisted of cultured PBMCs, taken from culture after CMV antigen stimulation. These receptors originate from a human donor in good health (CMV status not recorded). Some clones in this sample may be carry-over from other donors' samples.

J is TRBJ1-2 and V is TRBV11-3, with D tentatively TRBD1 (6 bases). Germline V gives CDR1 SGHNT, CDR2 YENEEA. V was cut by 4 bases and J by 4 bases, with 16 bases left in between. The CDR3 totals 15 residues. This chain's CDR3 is CASSSSLGAGYGYTF. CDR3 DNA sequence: TGTGCCAGCAGCTCCTCGTTGGGGGCTGGCTATGGCTACACCTTC.

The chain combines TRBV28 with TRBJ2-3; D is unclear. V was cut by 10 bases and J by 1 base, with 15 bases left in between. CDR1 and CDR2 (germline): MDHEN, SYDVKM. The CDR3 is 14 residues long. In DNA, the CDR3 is TGTGCCATTACAAGTTCTATCGGCACAGATACGCAGTATTTT. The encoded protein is CAITSSIGTDTQYF.

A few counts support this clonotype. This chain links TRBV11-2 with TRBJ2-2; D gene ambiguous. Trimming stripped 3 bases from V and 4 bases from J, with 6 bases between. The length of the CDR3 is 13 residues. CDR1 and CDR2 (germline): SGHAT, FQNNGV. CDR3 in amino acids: CASSFGTTGELFF. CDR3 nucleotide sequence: TGTGCCAGCAGCTTTGGTACCACCGGGGAGCTGTTTTTT.

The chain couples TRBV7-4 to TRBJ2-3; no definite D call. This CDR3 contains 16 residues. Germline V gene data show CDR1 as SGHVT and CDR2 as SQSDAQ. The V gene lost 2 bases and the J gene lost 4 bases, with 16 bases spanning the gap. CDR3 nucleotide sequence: TGTGCCAGCAGCTTATCCCAATGGAGTCTCTCAGATACGCAGTATTTT. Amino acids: CASSLSQWSLSDTQYF. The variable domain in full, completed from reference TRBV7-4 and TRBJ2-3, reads GAGVSQSPRYKVAKRGRDVALRCDSISGHVTLYWYRQTLGQGSEVLTYSQSDAQRDKSGRPSGRFSAERPERSVSTLKIQRTEQGDSAVYLCASSLSQWSLSDTQYFGPGTRLTVL.

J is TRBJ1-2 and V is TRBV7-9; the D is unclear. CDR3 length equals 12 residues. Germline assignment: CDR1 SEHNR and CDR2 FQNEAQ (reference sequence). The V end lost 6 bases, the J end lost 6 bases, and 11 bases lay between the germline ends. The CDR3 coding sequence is TGTGCCAGCAGTTCGGTAGGGAATGGCTACACCTTC. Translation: CASSSVGNGYTF.

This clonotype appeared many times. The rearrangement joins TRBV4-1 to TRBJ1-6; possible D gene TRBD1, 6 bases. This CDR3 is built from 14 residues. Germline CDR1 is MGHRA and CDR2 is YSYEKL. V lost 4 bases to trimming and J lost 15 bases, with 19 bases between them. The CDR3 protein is CASSPHPKTGNLHF. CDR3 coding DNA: TGCGCCAGCAGCCCTCACCCTAAGACAGGAAACCTCCACTTT.

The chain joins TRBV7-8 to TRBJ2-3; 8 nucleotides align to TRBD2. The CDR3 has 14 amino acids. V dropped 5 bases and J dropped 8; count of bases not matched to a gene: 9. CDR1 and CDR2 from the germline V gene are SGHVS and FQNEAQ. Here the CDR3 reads CASSISGTVSTQYF. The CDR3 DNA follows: TGTGCCAGCAGCATTAGCGGGACCGTCAGTACGCAGTATTTT.